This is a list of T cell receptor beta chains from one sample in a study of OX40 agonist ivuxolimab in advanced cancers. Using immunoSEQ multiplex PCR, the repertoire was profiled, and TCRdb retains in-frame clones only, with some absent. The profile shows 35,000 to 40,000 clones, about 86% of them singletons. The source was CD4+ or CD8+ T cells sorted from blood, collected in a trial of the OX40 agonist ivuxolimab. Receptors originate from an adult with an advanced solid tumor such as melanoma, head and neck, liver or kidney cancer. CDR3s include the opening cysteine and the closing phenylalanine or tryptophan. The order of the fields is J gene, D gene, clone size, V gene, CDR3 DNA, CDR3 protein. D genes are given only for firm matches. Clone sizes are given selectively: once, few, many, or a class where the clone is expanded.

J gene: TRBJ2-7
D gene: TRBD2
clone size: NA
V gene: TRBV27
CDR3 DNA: TGTGCCAGCAGTTTGAAGACGGGGGGTGGTCTCTACGAGCAGTACTTC
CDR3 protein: CASSLKTGGGLYEQYF

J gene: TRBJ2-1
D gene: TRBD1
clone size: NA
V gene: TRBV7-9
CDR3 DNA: TGTGCCAGCAGCTCTGGACAGGGGCTCCACAATGAGCAGTTCTTC
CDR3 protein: CASSSGQGLHNEQFF

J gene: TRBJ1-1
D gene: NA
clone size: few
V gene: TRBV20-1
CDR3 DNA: TGCAGTGCTAGCCCTAACACTGAAGCTTTCTTT
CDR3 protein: CSASPNTEAFF

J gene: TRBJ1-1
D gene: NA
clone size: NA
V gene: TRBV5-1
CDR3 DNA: TGCGCCAGCAGCTTGCTGGGGGCGAACACTGAAGCTTTCTTT
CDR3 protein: CASSLLGANTEAFF

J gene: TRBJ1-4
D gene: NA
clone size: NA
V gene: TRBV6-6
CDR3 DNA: TGTGCCAGCAGACCCCCAGGGAATGAAAAACTGTTTTTT
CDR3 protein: CASRPPGNEKLFF

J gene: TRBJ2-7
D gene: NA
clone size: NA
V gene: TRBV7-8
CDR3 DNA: TGTGCCAGCAGCTTATCCCTAGGGGACCGTTTGCCCTACGAGCAGTACTTC
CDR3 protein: CASSLSLGDRLPYEQYF

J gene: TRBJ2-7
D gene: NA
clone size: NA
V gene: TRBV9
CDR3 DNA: TGTGCCAGCAGCGTAGCCCCGGTAGGGACCCCCTACGAGCAGTACTTC
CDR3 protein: CASSVAPVGTPYEQYF

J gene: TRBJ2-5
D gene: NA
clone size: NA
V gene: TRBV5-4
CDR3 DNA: TGTGCCAGCAGTTCGGACTGGGCCGGAAAGACCCAGTACTTC
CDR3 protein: CASSSDWAGKTQYF

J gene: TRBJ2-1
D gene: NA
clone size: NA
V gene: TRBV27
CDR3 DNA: TGTGCCAGCATTTCGGGGGCTAGGGGAGGGTCCAATGAGCAGTTCTTC
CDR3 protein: CASISGARGGSNEQFF

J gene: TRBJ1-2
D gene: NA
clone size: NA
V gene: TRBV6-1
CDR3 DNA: TGTGCCAGCCGAGAGGGGTTTTACTATGGCTACACCTTC
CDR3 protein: CASREGFYYGYTF

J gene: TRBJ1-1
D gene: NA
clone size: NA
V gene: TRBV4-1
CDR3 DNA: TGCGCCAGCAGCCCTGCCTCGATCCCTCAGGGTTCGGCTTTCTTT
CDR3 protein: CASSPASIPQGSAFF

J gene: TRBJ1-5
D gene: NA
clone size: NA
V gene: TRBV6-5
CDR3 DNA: TGTGCCAGCAGTTACTCCGGGGCAAATCAGCCCCAGCATTTT
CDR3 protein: CASSYSGANQPQHF

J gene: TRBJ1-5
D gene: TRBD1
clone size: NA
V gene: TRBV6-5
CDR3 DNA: TGTGCCAGCAGTACAGGGGGCGCGATCAATCAGCCCCAGCATTTT
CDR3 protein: CASSTGGAINQPQHF

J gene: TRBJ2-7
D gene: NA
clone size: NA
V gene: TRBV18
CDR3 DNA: TGTGCCAGCTCCATTAGCAGGGCGGGGCTGGGCGAGCAGTACTTC
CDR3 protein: CASSISRAGLGEQYF

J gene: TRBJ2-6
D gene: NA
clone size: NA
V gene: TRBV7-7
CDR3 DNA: TGTGCCAGCAGCGGAGTAGTGCCACAAAGTCGGGCCAACGTCCTGACTTTC
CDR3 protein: CASSGVVPQSRANVLTF

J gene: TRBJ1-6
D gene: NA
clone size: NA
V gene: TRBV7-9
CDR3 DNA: TGTGCCAGCAGCCCCTACAGGGTGGGCCTACAAGGTCCGGGATCACCCCTCCACTTT
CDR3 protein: CASSPYRVGLQGPGSPLHF

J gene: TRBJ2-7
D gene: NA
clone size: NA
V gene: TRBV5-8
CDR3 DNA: TGTGCCAGTTCCTTCGGGCAAGCCTACGAGCAGTACTTC
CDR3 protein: CASSFGQAYEQYF

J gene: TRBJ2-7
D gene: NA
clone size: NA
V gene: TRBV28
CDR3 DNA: TGTGCCAGCATGGGCGGATTCTACGAGCAGTACTTC
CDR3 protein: CASMGGFYEQYF

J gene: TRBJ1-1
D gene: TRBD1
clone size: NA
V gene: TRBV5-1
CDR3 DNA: TGCGCCAGCAGCCAGGGGGCGCAAAACACTGAAGCTTTCTTT
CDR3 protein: CASSQGAQNTEAFF

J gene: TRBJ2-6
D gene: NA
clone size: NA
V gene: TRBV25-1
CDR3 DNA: TGTGCCAGCAGTGAAGGATGGGAGGACGGGGCCAACGTCCTGACTTTC
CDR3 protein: CASSEGWEDGANVLTF

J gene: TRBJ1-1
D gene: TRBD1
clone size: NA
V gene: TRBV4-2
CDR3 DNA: TGTGTCAGCAGCCCTTCGACAGGGGGCGTAACTGAAGCTTTCTTT
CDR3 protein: CVSSPSTGGVTEAFF

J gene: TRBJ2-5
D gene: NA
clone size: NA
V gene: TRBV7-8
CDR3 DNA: TGTGCCAGCAGCAAAGGGACTGAAGAGACCCAGTACTTC
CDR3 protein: CASSKGTEETQYF

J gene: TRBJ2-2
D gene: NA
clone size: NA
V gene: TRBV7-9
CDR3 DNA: TGTGCCAGCAGCTTATTAGCAAACACCGGGGAGCTGTTTTTT
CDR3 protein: CASSLLANTGELFF

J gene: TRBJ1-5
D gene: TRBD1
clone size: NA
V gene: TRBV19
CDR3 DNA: TGTGCCAGTAATGGACAGGTAGGATTGGGGCAGCCCCAGCATTTT
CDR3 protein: CASNGQVGLGQPQHF

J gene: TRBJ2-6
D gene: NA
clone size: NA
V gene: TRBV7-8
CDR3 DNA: TGTGCCAGCAGCTTAGGGCCTGAGTTTTATGGGGCCAACGTCCTGACTTTC
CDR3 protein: CASSLGPEFYGANVLTF

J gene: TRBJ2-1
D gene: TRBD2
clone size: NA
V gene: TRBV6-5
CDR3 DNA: TGTGCCAGCAGTTACTCCGGGACTAGCGATGAGCAGTTCTTC
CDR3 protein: CASSYSGTSDEQFF

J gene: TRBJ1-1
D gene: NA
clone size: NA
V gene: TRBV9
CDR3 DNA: TGTGCCAGCAGCGAGGGGGGTACCGGGAACACTGAAGCTTTCTTT
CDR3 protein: CASSEGGTGNTEAFF

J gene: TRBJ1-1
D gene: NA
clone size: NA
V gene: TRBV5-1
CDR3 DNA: TGCGCCAGCAGCCTGGACGGCCTGAACACTGAAGCTTTCTTT
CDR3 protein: CASSLDGLNTEAFF

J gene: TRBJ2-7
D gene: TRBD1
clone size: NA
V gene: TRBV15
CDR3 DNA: TGTGCCACCAGCAGGGGGGACAGGGCCTACGAGCAGTACTTC
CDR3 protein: CATSRGDRAYEQYF

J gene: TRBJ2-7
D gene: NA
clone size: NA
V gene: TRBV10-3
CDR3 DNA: TGTGCCATCAGTGAGAAAGATGACGAGCAGTACTTC
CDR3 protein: CAISEKDDEQYF